This T cell receptor (beta chain) came from a study of technical replicates of blood from several donors. TCRdb's table, derived via immunoSEQ multiplex PCR, lists solely in-frame clones and lacks some. The sample consists of tens of thousands of clones, about 96% of them appearing once. The germline gives CDR1 SGHRS, CDR2 YFSETQ. Trimming removed 4 bases from V and 9 bases from J; junction bases left unmatched: 10. There are 15 residues in the CDR3. This clone was seen just once. Sequencing was carried out using T cells isolated from PBMCs. The gene calls are TRBV5-1 and TRBJ1-6, with 7 bases that match TRBD1. The source is a human donor in good health. CDR3 region: CASSPTGPLSSPLHF. CDR3 coding DNA: TGCGCCAGCAGCCCGACAGGGCCACTTAGTTCACCCCTCCACTTT.